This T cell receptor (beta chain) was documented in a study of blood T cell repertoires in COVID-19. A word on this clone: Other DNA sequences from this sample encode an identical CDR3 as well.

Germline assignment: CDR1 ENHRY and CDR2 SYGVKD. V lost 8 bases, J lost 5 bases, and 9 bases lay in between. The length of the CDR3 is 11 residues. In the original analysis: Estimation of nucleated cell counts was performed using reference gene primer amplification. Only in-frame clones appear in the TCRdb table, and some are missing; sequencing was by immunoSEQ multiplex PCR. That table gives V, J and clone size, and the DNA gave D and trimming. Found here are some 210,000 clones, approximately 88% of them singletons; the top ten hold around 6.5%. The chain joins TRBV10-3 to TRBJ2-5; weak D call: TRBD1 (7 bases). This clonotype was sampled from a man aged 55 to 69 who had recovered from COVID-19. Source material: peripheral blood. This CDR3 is CAISGGETQYF. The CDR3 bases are TGTGCCATCTCAGGGGGGGAGACCCAGTACTTC.